This is a list of T cell receptor beta chains from one sample in a study of vaccination and CD4 T cells after COVID-19. MiXCR, run by TCRdb on the PCR reads, gives a single entry per CDR3 protein. The sample lists almost 15,000 distinct CDR3 sequences, 30% occurring once. Their target antigens are unknown. Material: cultured CD4+ T cells from blood. The origin of the receptors is a human donor with COVID-19. Each CDR3 is given with its conserved first and last residue. Fields, in order: clone size, D gene, V gene, J gene, CDR3 DNA, CDR3 protein. A D gene is named only where the DNA matches it firmly. Clone size appears in some rows only: once, few, many, or a class for an expanded clone.

>NA|TRBD1|TRBV20-1|TRBJ1-1
TGCAGTGCTAGAGTTGAGGGGGCCCTGAACACTGAAGCTTTCTTT
CSARVEGALNTEAFF
>NA|NA|TRBV7-2|TRBJ1-2
TGTGCCAGCAGCTTATGGGGTCCCCCGGGCTATGGCTACACCTTC
CASSLWGPPGYGYTF
>NA|NA|TRBV6-1|TRBJ1-2
TGTGCCATCAGGGATCGTTCTGGCTACACCTTC
CAIRDRSGYTF
>NA|TRBD1|TRBV2|TRBJ1-5
TGTGCCAGCAGGACAGGGGGCTTTCGTGATCAGCCCCAGCATTTT
CASRTGGFRDQPQHF
>NA|NA|TRBV6-2/TRBV6-3|TRBJ2-7
TGTGCCAGCAGTTCCCATGAGGGGGGACCAAGGGGCGAGCAGTACTTC
CASSSHEGGPRGEQYF
>NA|NA|TRBV15|TRBJ2-5
TGTGCCACCAGCAGAGATGGCCTACAAGAGACCCAGTACTTC
CATSRDGLQETQYF
>medium-sized|NA|TRBV24-1|TRBJ1-5
TGTGCCACCAGTGATTTGAAGGGGCCGGGCAATCAGCCCCAGCATTTT
CATSDLKGPGNQPQHF
>NA|TRBD2|TRBV24-1|TRBJ2-5
TGTGCCACCGGGGAGCGGGGTCAAGAGACCCAGTACTTC
CATGERGQETQYF
>few|TRBD1|TRBV6-1|TRBJ2-7
TGTGCCAGCAGTGAAGCTTCGCGGGGGACAGGGAAAGGCGAGCAGTACTTC
CASSEASRGTGKGEQYF
>few|TRBD2|TRBV6-2/TRBV6-3|TRBJ2-1
TGTGCCAGCAGTTACACTCTAGCGGGACTGACCTTGAGGCAGTTCTTC
CASSYTLAGLTLRQFF
>NA|NA|TRBV7-2|TRBJ2-5
TGTGCCAGCAGCTTTCCCCCTCTACCCCAGTACTTC
CASSFPPLPQYF
>NA|TRBD1|TRBV20-1|TRBJ1-1
TGCAGTGCTAGATCCGGGACAGGGGGCACCGAAGCTTTCTTT
CSARSGTGGTEAFF
>NA|NA|TRBV5-1|TRBJ1-5
TGCGCCAGCAGCCCGGACAGCTATAGCAATCAGCCCCAGCATTTT
CASSPDSYSNQPQHF
>NA|NA|TRBV5-1|TRBJ1-6
TGCGCCAGCAGCTTGGAGCAGCATAATTCACCCCTCCACTTT
CASSLEQHNSPLHF
>NA|NA|TRBV6-1|TRBJ2-2
TGTGCCAGCAGAACACAGACCGGGGAGCTGTTTTTT
CASRTQTGELFF
>NA|TRBD1|TRBV4-3|TRBJ1-2
TGCGCCAGCAGCCTCGACAGGGGGATGAGCTATGGCTACACCTTC
CASSLDRGMSYGYTF
>few|NA|TRBV19|TRBJ1-3
TGTGCCAGTAGTGACAGGTTCGAGGGAAACACCATATATTTT
CASSDRFEGNTIYF
>few|NA|TRBV2|TRBJ1-6
TGTGCCAGCAGTGATAACCCAAGGAATTCACCCCTCCACTTT
CASSDNPRNSPLHF
>NA|NA|TRBV15|TRBJ2-1
TGTGCCACCAGCAGAGGTTCCGCGGATGAGCAGTTCTTC
CATSRGSADEQFF
>few|TRBD2|TRBV6-4|TRBJ2-7
TGTGCCAGCAGTGACCCCAAGCCCGGGGCGGGGGACCGCTACGAGCAGTACTTC
CASSDPKPGAGDRYEQYF
>few|NA|TRBV6-1|TRBJ1-2
TGTGCCAGCAGCGACAGGATTAACTATGGCTACACCTTC
CASSDRINYGYTF
>few|TRBD1|TRBV19|TRBJ1-5
TGTGCCAGTAGTGGGACAGGACAGCCCTATCAGCCCCAGCATTTT
CASSGTGQPYQPQHF
>NA|NA|TRBV12-3/TRBV12-4|TRBJ2-7
TGTGCCAGCAGTACGTTGGGACATCAAGACTTC
CASSTLGHQDF
>large|NA|TRBV5-1|TRBJ2-2
TGCGCCAGCAGCTTGCAGGGCTCTAACACCGGGGAGCTGTTTTTT
CASSLQGSNTGELFF
>NA|NA|TRBV11-2|TRBJ2-2
TGTGCCAGCAGCTCTAAAGGGGGGGTGGGGGGGGAGCTGTTTTTT
CASSSKGGVGGELFF
>NA|NA|TRBV20-1|TRBJ1-1
TGCAGTGCTAGAGATTTGATTGGGCCCCGTTCTTTCTTT
CSARDLIGPRSFF
>NA|TRBD2|TRBV28|TRBJ2-4
TGTGCCAGCAGTTTTACTTTCGGGGGGGCCGAAAACATTCAGTACTTC
CASSFTFGGAENIQYF
>few|TRBD2|TRBV19|TRBJ2-5
TGTGCCAGTAGTATGGGGGGGGAGACCCAGTACTTC
CASSMGGETQYF
>few|NA|TRBV7-2|TRBJ2-7
TGTGCCAGCAGATTAAATCAGGGCAGCATCTACGAGCAGTACTTC
CASRLNQGSIYEQYF
>medium-sized|NA|TRBV6-1|TRBJ2-2
TGTGCCAGCAACCCGGGGACGAACACCGGGGAGCTGTTTTTT
CASNPGTNTGELFF
>few|TRBD1|TRBV19|TRBJ1-2
TGTGCCAGTAGTATACCGGGGACAGCTGGTGGCTACACCTTC
CASSIPGTAGGYTF
>few|TRBD1|TRBV7-6|TRBJ1-2
TGTGCCAGCAGCTTAGTCCTTGGACAGGGGGCGAACTATGGCTACACCTTC
CASSLVLGQGANYGYTF
>NA|NA|TRBV19|TRBJ2-1
TGTGCCAGTAGTGCCAACTGGGTCACCTACAATGAGCAGTTCTTC
CASSANWVTYNEQFF
>NA|TRBD1|TRBV7-9|TRBJ1-5
TGTGCCAGCAGCCCCGGGACAGCCAATCAGCCCCAGCATTTT
CASSPGTANQPQHF
>few|TRBD1|TRBV20-1|TRBJ1-2
TGCAGTGCGGGGGGGGCAGGGGGAGCTAACTATGGCTACACCTTC
CSAGGAGGANYGYTF
>few|NA|TRBV20-1|TRBJ1-3
TGCAGTGCTAGAGTAACAGGGAGGAACACCATATATTTT
CSARVTGRNTIYF